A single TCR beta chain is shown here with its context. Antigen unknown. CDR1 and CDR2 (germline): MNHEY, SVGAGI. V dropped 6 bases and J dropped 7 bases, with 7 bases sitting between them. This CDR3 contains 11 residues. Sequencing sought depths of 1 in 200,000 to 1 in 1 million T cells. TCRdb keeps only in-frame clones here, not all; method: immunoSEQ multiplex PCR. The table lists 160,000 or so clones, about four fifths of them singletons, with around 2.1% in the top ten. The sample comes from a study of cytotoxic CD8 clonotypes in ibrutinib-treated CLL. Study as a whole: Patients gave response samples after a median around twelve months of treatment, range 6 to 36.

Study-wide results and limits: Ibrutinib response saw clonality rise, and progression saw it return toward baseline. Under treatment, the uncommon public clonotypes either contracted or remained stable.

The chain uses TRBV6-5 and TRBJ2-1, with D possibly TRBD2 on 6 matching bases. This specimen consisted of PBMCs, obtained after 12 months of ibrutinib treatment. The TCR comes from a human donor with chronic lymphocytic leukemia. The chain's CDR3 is CASSRENEQFF. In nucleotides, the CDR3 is TGTGCCAGCAGCCGGGAGAATGAGCAGTTCTTC.